The sequence of this T cell receptor beta chain was determined in a study of vaccination effects on CD4 cells after COVID-19. Study-level information: Two doses of BNT162b2 or mRNA-1273 vaccine were administered to participants. Wells each received under 2.5 million PBMC, cultured with approximately 10 IU/ml IL-2 and roughly 9.8 ug/ml peptides.

Here immunoSEQ multiplex PCR was the method, and the copy in TCRdb shows in-frame clones only, minus some. The sample has roughly 60,000 clones, 70% to 85% seen once. The CDR3 length is 15 residues. CDR1 is SGHRS and CDR2 is YFSETQ in the germline V gene. Trimming at V came to 4 bases and at J to 2 bases, leaving 8 bases not matched to a gene. Concerning this clone itself: Antigen: not known.

Having been cultured for approximately ten days, the cells underwent CD4+ T cell isolation. Their SARS-CoV-2 infection, verified by PCR, occurred between March and December 2020. General study points: In the late period after vaccination, infection- and vaccine-induced clones contracted markedly.

The clonotype originates from a human donor who had a prior SARS-CoV-2 infection. V is TRBV5-1 and J is TRBJ2-7, with 8 bases fitting TRBD1. The material was CD4+ T cells from PBMCs cultured without peptide, obtained before COVID-19 vaccination. CDR3 protein: CASSPRTGTPYEQYF. The CDR3 nucleotides are TGCGCCAGCAGCCCTCGGACAGGGACCCCCTACGAGCAGTACTTC.